These T cell receptor beta chains were read from a single sample in a study of cytomegalovirus exposure and HLA in healthy donors. Profiling relied on immunoSEQ multiplex PCR, and the TCRdb table lists in-frame clones only, not all of them. The sample includes 150,000 to 200,000 clones, over 65% of them seen just once. Sequencing was done on a sample of PBMCs. The receptor set was obtained from a woman between 25 and 40 years old in good health and CMV-seronegative. The CDR3 runs from the conserved cysteine through the conserved F or W. A D gene is named only where the DNA matches it firmly. Clone size, where shown, is once, few, many, or a class for clones that have expanded.

clone_size,v_call,j_call,d_call,cdr3_aa,cdr3_nt
.,TRBV6-6,TRBJ1-2,.,CASSYASDGYTF,TGTGCCAGCAGTTACGCCTCGGATGGCTACACCTTC
.,TRBV30,TRBJ1-2,TRBD1,CAWLWGQEVYGYTF,TGTGCCTGGTTATGGGGACAGGAGGTCTATGGCTACACCTTC
.,TRBV5-4,TRBJ2-7,.,CASSLGQSYEQYF,TGTGCCAGCAGCTTGGGGCAATCTTACGAGCAGTACTTC
.,TRBV7-9,TRBJ2-7,.,CASTHLDSYEQYF,TGTGCCAGCACCCACCTGGACAGCTACGAGCAGTACTTC
.,TRBV6-5,TRBJ1-4,.,CASSYPSGGEKLFF,TGTGCCAGCAGTTACCCCTCAGGTGGTGAAAAACTGTTTTTT
.,TRBV5-8,TRBJ2-1,TRBD2,CASSIWTSGYNEQFF,TGTGCCAGCAGCATATGGACTAGCGGTTACAATGAGCAGTTCTTC
.,TRBV7-3,TRBJ2-1,.,CASSPLEGTSYNEQFF,TGTGCCAGCAGCCCCCTGGAAGGGACTTCCTACAATGAGCAGTTCTTC
few,TRBV5-8,TRBJ1-5,.,CASSHRSNQPQHF,TGTGCCAGCAGCCACAGAAGCAATCAGCCCCAGCATTTT
once,TRBV7-3,TRBJ2-2,TRBD1,CASSLSGTGGIGELFF,TGTGCCAGCAGCTTATCCGGGACAGGGGGCATTGGGGAGCTGTTTTTT
few,TRBV4-1,TRBJ1-1,.,CASSPPRGTEAFF,TGCGCCAGCAGCCCACCTCGAGGCACTGAAGCTTTCTTT
few,TRBV7-5,TRBJ2-1,.,CVRSPHRGPYNEQFF,TGTGTCAGAAGCCCCCACAGGGGTCCTTACAATGAGCAGTTCTTC
.,TRBV2,TRBJ1-5,TRBD1,CASSSRGLSNQPQHF,TGTGCCAGCAGTAGCAGGGGGCTAAGCAATCAGCCCCAGCATTTT
few,TRBV4-1,TRBJ2-7,TRBD1,CASSPTGTGGTRQYF,TGCGCCAGCAGCCCCACCGGGACAGGGGGGACTCGGCAGTACTTC
.,TRBV5-5,TRBJ2-2,TRBD1,CASSPPGTGGTGELFF,TGTGCCAGCAGCCCACCCGGGACAGGGGGCACCGGGGAGCTGTTTTTT
.,TRBV4-1,TRBJ2-7,TRBD1,CASSQRTGDVNEQYF,TGCGCCAGCAGCCAAAGGACAGGGGATGTTAACGAGCAGTACTTC